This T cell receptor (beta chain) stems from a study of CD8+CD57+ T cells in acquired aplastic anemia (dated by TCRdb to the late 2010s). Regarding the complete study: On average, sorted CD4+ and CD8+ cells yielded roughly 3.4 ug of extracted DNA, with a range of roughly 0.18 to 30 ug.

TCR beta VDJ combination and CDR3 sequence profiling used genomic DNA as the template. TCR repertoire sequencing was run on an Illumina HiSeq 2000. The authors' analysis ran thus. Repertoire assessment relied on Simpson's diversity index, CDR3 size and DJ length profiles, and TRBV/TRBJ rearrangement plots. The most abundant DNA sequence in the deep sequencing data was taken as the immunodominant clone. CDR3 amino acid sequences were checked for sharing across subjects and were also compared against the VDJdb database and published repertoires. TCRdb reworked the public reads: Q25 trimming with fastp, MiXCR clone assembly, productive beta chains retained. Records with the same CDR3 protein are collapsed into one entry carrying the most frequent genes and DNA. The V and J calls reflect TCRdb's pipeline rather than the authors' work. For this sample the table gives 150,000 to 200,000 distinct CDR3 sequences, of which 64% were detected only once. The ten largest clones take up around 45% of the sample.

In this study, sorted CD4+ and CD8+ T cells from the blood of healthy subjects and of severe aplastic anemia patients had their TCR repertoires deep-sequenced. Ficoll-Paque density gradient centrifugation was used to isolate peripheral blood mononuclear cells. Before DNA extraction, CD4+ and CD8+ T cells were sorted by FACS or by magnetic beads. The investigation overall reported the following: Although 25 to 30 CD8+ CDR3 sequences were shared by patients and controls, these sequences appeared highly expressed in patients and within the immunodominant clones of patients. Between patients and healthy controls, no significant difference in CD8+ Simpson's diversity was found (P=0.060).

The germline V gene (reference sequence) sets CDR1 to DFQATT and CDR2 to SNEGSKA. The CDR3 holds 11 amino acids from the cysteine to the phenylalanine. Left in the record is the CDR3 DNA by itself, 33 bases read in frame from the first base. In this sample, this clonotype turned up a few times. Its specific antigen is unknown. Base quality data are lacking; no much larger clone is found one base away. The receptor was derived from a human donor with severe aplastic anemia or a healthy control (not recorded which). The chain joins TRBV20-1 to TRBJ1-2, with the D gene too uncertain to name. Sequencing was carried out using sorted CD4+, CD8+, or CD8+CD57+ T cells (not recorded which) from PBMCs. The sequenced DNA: TGCAGCTACCCTTGGGACTATGGCTACACCTTC. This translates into CSYPWDYGYTF.